The 14 T cell receptor beta chains below were found in one sample sequenced in a study of T cell responses to AZD1222 COVID-19 vaccine. Repertoires were generated with immunoSEQ multiplex PCR, while TCRdb's copy carries only in-frame clones and drops some. This table holds 150,000 to 200,000 clones, over 85% found once. The sample was peripheral blood, taken on day 0 of AZD1222 vaccination. All receptors come from an adult in good health.

V gene TRBV7-9 combines with J gene TRBJ1-1; D uncertain. The CDR3 contains 16 residues. Germline V gives CDR1 SEHNR, CDR2 FQNEAQ (reference sequence). V was pared by 1 base and J by 0 bases, with 12 bases between. The CDR3 protein is CASSLGSHTLNTEAFF. DNA for the CDR3: TGTGCCAGCAGCTTAGGCTCTCACACCCTGAACACTGAAGCTTTCTTT.

This chain uses TRBV19 with TRBJ2-2; unclear D gene. There are 14 residues in the CDR3. V lost 0 bases, J lost 5 bases, and 7 bases lay in between. Germline V CDR1 and CDR2: LNHDA, SQIVND (reference sequence). CDR3 sequence reads: CASSIDGVTGELFF. The DNA for the CDR3 is TGTGCCAGTAGTATAGACGGAGTTACCGGGGAGCTGTTTTTT.

Ten or more counts support this clone. This sequence joins TRBV6-4 and TRBJ1-6; TRBD1 is a possible D gene (5 bases). Germline V gene data show CDR1 as MRHNA and CDR2 as SNTAGT. V lost 0 bases, J lost 9 bases, and 12 bases lay in between. CDR3 length: 15 amino acids. As DNA, the CDR3 is TGTGCCAGCAGTGACTCCTTGGACCAGGGTTCACCCCTCCACTTT. Translated: CASSDSLDQGSPLHF.

The chain carries TRBV6-5 and TRBJ1-1, with TRBD1 as a possible D gene (5 bases). The CDR3 is 15 residues long. Germline V gene data show CDR1 as MNHEY and CDR2 as SVGAGI. V was cut by 2 bases and J by 0 bases, with 10 bases left in between. The CDR3 spells CASSYPGRLNTEAFF. The CDR3, as DNA: TGTGCCAGCAGTTACCCGGGACGGCTGAACACTGAAGCTTTCTTT.

The V gene is TRBV30, the J gene TRBJ1-1, with D perhaps TRBD1 (6 bases). Germline lookup yields CDR1 GTSNPN and CDR2 SVGIG (reference sequence). V was trimmed by 1 base and J by 10 bases, leaving 19 bases between them. CDR3 length: 14 residues. For the CDR3, the DNA is TGTGCCTGGAGTGAGGGGACAACACGGGGTTTAGCTTTCTTT. Its translation is CAWSEGTTRGLAFF.

This sequence joins TRBV11-3 and TRBJ2-5; 10 bases fit TRBD1. CDR1 is SGHNT and CDR2 is YENEEA in the germline V gene. Trimming removed 5 bases from V and 5 bases from J; junction bases left unmatched: 8. The CDR3 contains 15 residues. The CDR3 loop is CASSIAGTGEETQYF. The CDR3 coding sequence is TGTGCCAGCAGCATAGCCGGGACAGGGGAGGAGACCCAGTACTTC.

The DNA of the CDR3 is TGTGCCAGCAGCAAAGCCTTGACGGGGGACAAATACACTGAAGCTTTCTTT. Its protein product is CASSKALTGDKYTEAFF. The rearrangement uses TRBV21-1 and TRBJ1-1. TRBV21-1 constitutes a pseudogene. This CDR3 is built from 17 residues.

The CDR3 protein is CASSPNRDAGEAFF. The CDR3 DNA reads as TGTGCCAGCTCACCAAACAGGGACGCTGGGGAAGCTTTCTTT. This chain uses TRBV18 with TRBJ1-1, with TRBD1 as a possible D gene (6 bases). V lost 2 bases and J lost 8, with 15 bases in between. Germline V gene lookup returns CDR1 KGHSH and CDR2 LQKENI. This CDR3 has 14 amino acids.

The genes are TRBV19 and TRBJ1-5; 8 nucleotides align to TRBD1. Trimming at V came to 3 bases and at J to 7 bases, leaving 2 bases not matched to a gene. Germline V gene lookup returns CDR1 LNHDA and CDR2 SQIVND (reference sequence). The CDR3 sequence is 13 residues long. The CDR3 here is CASSMGQEQPQHF. CDR3 nucleotides: TGTGCCAGTAGTATGGGACAGGAACAGCCCCAGCATTTT.

This chain uses TRBV3-1 (or the pseudogene TRBV3-2) with TRBJ2-7; D unclear. The CDR3 sequence is 11 residues long. The germline gives CDR1 LGHDT, CDR2 YNNKEL (reference sequence). The ends were cut back, 1 base at V and 6 bases at J, with 4 bases in the middle. In nucleotides, the CDR3 is TGTGCCAGCAGCCAAGGAACCGAGCAGTACTTC. This gives the protein CASSQGTEQYF.

The chain has TRBV15 and TRBJ2-3; 8 nucleotides match TRBD1. CDR3 size: 16 residues. Germline V gives CDR1 LNHNV, CDR2 YYDKDF (reference sequence). After removal of 5 bases from V and 0 bases from J, the junction contained 7 bases not matched to a gene. The DNA for the CDR3 is TGTGCCACCAGCGGACGGACAGGGTTCAGCACAGATACGCAGTATTTT. Translation gives CATSGRTGFSTDTQYF.

The V gene is TRBV9, the J gene TRBJ2-1; 10 bases align to TRBD1. CDR3 length equals 15 residues. The junction had 8 bases not matched to a gene; V was cut back by 5 bases and J by 6 bases. Germline V CDR1 and CDR2: SGDLS, YYNGEE. CDR3 bases: TGTGCCAGCAGGAGCCCGGGACAGGGGTTCAATGAGCAGTTCTTC. It yields the protein CASRSPGQGFNEQFF.

The V gene is TRBV10-3, the J gene TRBJ1-5; D perhaps matches TRBD1 (6 bases). CDR1 and CDR2 from the germline V gene are ENHRY and SYGVKD. V lost 3 bases and J 1 base, leaving 13 bases between the germline ends. The CDR3 extends over 16 amino acids. CDR3: CAISDRGQYSNQPQHF. CDR3 nucleotide sequence: TGTGCCATCAGTGATAGGGGACAATACAGCAATCAGCCCCAGCATTTT.

Only one count was recorded for this clone. This chain connects TRBV7-9 to TRBJ1-2; no clear D gene. Germline V gene lookup returns CDR1 SEHNR and CDR2 FQNEAQ (reference sequence). This CDR3 comprises 14 residues. The ends were cut back, 7 bases at V and 4 bases at J, with 16 bases in the middle. The CDR3 loop reads CASTTSQLSYGYTF. In nucleotides, the CDR3 is TGTGCCAGCACCACCTCTCAGCTCTCCTATGGCTACACCTTC.